The table lists the clone carrying this T cell receptor beta chain with many counts. Patients having uncontrolled infection, another autoimmune disease, pregnancy or lactation were not included. Germline V CDR1 and CDR2: SNHLY, FYNNEI. The CDR3 sequence is 14 residues long. Trimming cost V 3 bases and J 5 bases, with 13 bases left between them. Amplification targeted TCR beta CDR3 regions from RNA transcripts. First-round RT-PCR targeting the TCR CDR3 was performed with the HTBI primer set. From the multiplex PCR reads, TCRdb called clonotypes with MiXCR, one entry per CDR3 protein. Counted here are about 400,000 distinct CDR3 sequences, 11% to 15% occurring once; the ten biggest clones make up around 28%. The data were obtained in a study of T cells in Graves' hyperthyroidism and ophthalmopathy. Background on the study: Upon initial diagnosis and before any treatment, peripheral blood was collected.

The specimen was blood. The receptor was derived from a man aged 50 or older with Graves' ophthalmopathy. The chain links TRBV2 to TRBJ2-5; possible D gene TRBD2, 5 bases. CDR3 coding DNA: TGTGCCAGCAGTGATGGGTCGGGGTTTGAGACCCAGTACTTC. It codes for CASSDGSGFETQYF.